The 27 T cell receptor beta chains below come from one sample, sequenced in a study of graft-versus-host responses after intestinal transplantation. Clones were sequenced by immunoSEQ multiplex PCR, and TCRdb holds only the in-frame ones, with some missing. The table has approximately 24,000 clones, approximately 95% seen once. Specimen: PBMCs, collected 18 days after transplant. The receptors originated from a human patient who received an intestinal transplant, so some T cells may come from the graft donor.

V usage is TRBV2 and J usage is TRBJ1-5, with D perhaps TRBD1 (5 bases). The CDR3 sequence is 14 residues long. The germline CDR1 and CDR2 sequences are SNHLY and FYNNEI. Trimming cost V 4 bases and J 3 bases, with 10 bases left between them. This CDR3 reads CASSVGVANQPQHF. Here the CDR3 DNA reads TGTGCCAGCAGTGTGGGGGTGGCCAATCAGCCCCAGCATTTT.

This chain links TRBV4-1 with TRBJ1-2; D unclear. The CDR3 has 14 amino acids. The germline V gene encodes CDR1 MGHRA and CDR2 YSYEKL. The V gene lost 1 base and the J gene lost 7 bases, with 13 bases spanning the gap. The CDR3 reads CASSQVDPGGGYTF. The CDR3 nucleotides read TGCGCCAGCAGCCAAGTGGACCCGGGAGGTGGCTACACCTTC.

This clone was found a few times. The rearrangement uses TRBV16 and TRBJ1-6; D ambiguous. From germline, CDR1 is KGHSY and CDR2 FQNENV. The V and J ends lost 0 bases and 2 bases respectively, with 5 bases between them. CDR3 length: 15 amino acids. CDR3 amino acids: CASSQSGTYNSPLHF. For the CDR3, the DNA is TGTGCCAGCAGCCAATCAGGAACCTATAATTCACCCCTCCACTTT.

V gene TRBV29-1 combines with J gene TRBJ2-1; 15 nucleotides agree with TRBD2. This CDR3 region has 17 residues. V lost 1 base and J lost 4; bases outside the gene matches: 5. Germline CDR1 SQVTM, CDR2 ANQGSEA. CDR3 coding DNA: TGCAGCGTTGAAGGGACTAGCGGGGGGGCAGGTTACAATGAGCAGTTCTTC. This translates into CSVEGTSGGAGYNEQFF.

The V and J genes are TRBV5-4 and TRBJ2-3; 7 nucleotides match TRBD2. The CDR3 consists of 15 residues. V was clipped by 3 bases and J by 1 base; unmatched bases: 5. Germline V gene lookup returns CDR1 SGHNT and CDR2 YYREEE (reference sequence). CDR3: CASSSRLAGTDTQYF. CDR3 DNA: TGTGCCAGCAGCTCCCGTCTAGCGGGCACAGATACGCAGTATTTT.

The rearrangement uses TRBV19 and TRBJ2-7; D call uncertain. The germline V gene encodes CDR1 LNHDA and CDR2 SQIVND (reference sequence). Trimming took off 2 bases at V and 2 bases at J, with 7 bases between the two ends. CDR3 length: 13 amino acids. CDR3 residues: CASSIKVTYEQYF. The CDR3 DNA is TGTGCCAGTAGTATAAAGGTGACCTACGAGCAGTACTTC.

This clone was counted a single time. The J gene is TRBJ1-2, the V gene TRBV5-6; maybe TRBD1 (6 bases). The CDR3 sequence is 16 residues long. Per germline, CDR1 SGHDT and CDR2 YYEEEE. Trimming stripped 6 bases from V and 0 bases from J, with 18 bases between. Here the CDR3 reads CASTSGALPSNYGYTF. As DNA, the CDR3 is TGTGCCAGCACCTCGGGGGCGCTCCCCTCTAACTATGGCTACACCTTC.

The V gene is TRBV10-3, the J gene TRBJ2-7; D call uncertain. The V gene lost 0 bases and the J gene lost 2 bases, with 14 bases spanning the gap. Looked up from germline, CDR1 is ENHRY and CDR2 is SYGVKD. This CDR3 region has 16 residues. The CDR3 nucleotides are TGTGCCATCAGTGAGTCAAAAATAGCAGGAACCTACGAGCAGTACTTC. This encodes CAISESKIAGTYEQYF.

CDR3 sequence (DNA): TGTGCCAGTAGGTCGGGCAGGGGGGACATCCCCGGGGAGCTGTTTTTT. Protein sequence: CASRSGRGDIPGELFF. This chain links TRBV19 with TRBJ2-2, with D perhaps TRBD1 (7 bases). Germline CDR1 reads LNHDA; CDR2 reads SQIVND (reference sequence). V lost 6 bases and J 6 bases, leaving 20 bases between the germline ends. The CDR3 has 16 residues.

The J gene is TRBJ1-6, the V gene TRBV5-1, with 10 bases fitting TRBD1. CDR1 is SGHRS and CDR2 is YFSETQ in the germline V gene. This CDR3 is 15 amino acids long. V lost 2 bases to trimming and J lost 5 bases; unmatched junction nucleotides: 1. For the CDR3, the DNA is TGCGCCAGCAGCTTAGGACAGGGGGATAATTCACCCCTCCACTTT. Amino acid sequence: CASSLGQGDNSPLHF.

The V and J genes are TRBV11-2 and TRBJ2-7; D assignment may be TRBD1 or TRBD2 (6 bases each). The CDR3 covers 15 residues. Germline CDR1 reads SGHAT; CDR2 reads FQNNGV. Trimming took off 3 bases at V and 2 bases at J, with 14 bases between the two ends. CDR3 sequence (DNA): TGTGCCAGCAGCTTGGACGGGGGCCAAACCTACGAGCAGTACTTC. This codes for CASSLDGGQTYEQYF.

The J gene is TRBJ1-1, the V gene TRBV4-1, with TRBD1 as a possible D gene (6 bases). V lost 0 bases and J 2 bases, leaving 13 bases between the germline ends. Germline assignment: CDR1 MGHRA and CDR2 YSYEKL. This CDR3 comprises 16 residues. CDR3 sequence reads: CASSQETGAYNTEAFF. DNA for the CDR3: TGCGCCAGCAGCCAAGAGACGGGGGCATATAACACTGAAGCTTTCTTT.

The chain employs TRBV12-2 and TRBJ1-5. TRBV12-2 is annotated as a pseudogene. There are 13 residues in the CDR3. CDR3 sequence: CASRPKRWQPQHF. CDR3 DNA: TGTGCAAGTCGCCCAAAGAGGTGGCAGCCCCAGCATTTT.

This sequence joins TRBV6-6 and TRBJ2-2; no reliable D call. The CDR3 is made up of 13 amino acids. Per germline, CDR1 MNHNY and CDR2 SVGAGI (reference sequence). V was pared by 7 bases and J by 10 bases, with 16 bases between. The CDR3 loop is CASTGQPLMELFF. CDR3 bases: TGTGCCAGCACGGGCCAACCACTGATGGAGCTGTTTTTT.

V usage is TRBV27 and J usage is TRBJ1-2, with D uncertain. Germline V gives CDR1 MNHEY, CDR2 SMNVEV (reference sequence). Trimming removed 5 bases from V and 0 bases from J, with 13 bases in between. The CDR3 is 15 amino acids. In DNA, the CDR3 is TGTGCCAGCAGTCACCGACGCGACGCTAACTATGGCTACACCTTC. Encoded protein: CASSHRRDANYGYTF.

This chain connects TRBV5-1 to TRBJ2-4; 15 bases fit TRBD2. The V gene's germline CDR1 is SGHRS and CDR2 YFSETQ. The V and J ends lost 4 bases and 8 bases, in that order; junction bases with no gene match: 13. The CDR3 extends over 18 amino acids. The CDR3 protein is CASSIGLAGGQFRHIQYF. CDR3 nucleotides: TGCGCCAGCAGCATCGGACTAGCGGGGGGGCAGTTTCGGCACATTCAGTACTTC.

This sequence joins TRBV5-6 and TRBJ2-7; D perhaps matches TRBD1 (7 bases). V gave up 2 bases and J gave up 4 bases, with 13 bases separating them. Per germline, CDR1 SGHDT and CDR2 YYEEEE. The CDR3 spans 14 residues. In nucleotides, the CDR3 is TGTGCCAGCAGCTTAGGAGGGGGCGATTACGAGCAGTACTTC. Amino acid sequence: CASSLGGGDYEQYF.

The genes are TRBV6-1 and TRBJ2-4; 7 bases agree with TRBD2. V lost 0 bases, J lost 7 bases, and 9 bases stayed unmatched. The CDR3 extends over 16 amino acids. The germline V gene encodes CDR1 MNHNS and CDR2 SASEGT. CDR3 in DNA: TGTGCCAGCAGTGAAGCGCCGGGTCTAGCGGTTAACATTCAGTACTTC. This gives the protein CASSEAPGLAVNIQYF.

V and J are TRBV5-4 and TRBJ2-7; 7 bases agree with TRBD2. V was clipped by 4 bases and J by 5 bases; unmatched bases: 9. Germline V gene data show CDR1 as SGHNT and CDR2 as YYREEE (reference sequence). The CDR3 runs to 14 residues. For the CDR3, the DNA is TGTGCCAGCAGCCTTGACGGGGGGAAGGACGAGCAGTACTTC. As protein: CASSLDGGKDEQYF.

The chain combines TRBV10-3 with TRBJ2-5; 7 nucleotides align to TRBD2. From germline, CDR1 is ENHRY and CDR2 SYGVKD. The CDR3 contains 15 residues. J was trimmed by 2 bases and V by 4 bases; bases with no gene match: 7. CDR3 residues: CAISGWERGQETQYF. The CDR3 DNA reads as TGTGCCATCAGTGGATGGGAGCGGGGACAAGAGACCCAGTACTTC.

CDR3 sequence: CASSSSTGWGEQYF. For the CDR3, the DNA is TGTGCCAGCAGCTCCTCGACAGGGTGGGGCGAGCAGTACTTC. The gene calls are TRBV9 and TRBJ2-7; 7 bases fit TRBD1. The ends lost 4 bases at V and 6 bases at J; junction bases unmatched: 10. CDR1 is SGDLS, CDR2 YYNGEE, per germline. The CDR3 contains 14 residues.

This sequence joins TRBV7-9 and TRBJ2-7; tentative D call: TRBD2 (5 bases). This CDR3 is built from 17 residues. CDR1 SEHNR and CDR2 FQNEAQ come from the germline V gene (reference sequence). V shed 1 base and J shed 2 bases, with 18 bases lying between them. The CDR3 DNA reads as TGTGCCAGCAGCTTAGTTCCGGGCCGGCTCGGGGCCTACGAGCAGTACTTC. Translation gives CASSLVPGRLGAYEQYF.

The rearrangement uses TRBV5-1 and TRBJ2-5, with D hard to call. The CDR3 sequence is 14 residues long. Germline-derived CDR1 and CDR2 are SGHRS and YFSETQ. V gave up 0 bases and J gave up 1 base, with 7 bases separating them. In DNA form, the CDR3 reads TGCGCCAGCAGCTTGGTTCGCCGCCAAGAGACCCAGTACTTC. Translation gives CASSLVRRQETQYF.

The CDR3 DNA is TGTGCCAGCTCACCAGCCTCTGGAAACACCATATATTTT. Protein product: CASSPASGNTIYF. The chain is built from TRBV18 and TRBJ1-3; D gene unclear. Germline V CDR1 and CDR2: KGHSH, LQKENI. With 2 bases removed from V and 0 bases from J, the gap between germline ends came to 2 bases. The CDR3 is made up of 13 amino acids.

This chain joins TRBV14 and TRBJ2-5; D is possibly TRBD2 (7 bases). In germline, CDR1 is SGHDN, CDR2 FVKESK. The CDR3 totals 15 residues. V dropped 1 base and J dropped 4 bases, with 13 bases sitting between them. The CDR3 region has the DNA TGTGCCAGCAGCCAAGGGCGGGGGCACCCAGAGACCCAGTACTTC. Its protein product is CASSQGRGHPETQYF.

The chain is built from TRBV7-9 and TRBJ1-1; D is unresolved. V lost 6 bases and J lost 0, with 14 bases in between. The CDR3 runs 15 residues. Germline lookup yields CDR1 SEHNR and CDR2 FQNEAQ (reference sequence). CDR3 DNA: TGTGCCAGCAGAGGTCGAGGCAGAGTGAACACTGAAGCTTTCTTT. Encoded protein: CASRGRGRVNTEAFF.

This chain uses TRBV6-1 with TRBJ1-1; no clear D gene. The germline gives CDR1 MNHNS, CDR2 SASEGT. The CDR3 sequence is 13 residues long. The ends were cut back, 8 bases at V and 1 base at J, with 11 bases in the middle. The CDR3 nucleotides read TGTGCCAGCGGAGCACGAGAGAACACTGAAGCTTTCTTT. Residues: CASGARENTEAFF.